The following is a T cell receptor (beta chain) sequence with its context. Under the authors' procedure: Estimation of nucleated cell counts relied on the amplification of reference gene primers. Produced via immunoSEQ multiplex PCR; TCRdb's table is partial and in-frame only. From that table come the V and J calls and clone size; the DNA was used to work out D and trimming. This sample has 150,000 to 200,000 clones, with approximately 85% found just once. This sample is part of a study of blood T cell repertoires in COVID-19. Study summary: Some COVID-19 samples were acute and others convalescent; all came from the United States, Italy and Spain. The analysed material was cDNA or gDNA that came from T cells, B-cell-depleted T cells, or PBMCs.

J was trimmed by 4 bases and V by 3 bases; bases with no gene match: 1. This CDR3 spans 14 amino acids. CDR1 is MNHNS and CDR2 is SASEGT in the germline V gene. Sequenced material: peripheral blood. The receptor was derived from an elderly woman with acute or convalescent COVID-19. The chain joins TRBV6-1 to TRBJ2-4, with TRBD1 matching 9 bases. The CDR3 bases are TGTGCCAGCAGTGAGGGGACAGGGAAAAACATTCAGTACTTC. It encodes CASSEGTGKNIQYF.